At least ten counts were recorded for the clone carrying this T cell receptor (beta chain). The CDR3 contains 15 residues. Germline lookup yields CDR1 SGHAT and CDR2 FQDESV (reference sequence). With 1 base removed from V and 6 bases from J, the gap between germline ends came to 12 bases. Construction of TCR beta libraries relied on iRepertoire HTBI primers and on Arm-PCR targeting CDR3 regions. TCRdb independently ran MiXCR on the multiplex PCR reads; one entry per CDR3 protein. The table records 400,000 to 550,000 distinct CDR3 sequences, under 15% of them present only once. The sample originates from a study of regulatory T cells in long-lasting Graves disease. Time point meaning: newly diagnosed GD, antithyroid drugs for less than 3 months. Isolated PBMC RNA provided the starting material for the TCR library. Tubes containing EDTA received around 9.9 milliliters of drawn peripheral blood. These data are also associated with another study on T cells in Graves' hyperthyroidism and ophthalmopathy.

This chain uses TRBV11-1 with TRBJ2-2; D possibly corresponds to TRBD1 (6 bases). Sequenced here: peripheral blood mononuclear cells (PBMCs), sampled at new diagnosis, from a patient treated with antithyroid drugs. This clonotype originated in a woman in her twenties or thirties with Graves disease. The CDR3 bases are TGTGCCAGCAGCTTAGGGGGGCTTCAGGCCGGGGAGCTGTTTTTT. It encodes CASSLGGLQAGELFF. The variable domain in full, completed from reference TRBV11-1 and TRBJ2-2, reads EAEVAQSPRYKITEKSQAVAFWCDPISGHATLYWYRQILGQGPELLVQFQDESVVDDSQLPKDRFSAERLKGVDSTLKIQPAELGDSAMYLCASSLGGLQAGELFFGEGSRLTVL.